This T cell receptor (beta chain) was recorded in a study of T cell repertoires in cytomegalovirus infection. Study-level information: Carrying CMV and the relevant HLA type showed in public TCR beta signatures. Study conclusions and caveats: Carriers of CMV and the relevant HLA type were discriminated by public TCR beta frequency. HLA-C-restricted CMV-specific TCR beta clonotypes prevailed in the ex vivo response.

A single record per CDR3 protein comes from TCRdb applying MiXCR to the reads. The sample contains some 300,000 distinct CDR3 sequences, 9.6% of which appear only once. The CDR3 is 14 amino acids. Germline CDR1 is MNHNS and CDR2 is SASEGT. This clonotype appeared many times. The antigen is not known. An end of the junction differs from the germline gene, which may be a read error. This receptor was obtained from a human donor in good health (CMV status not recorded). Some clones in this sample may be carry-over from other donors' samples. Material: PBMCs. The V call is TRBV6-1, the J call TRBJ2-2; TRBD1 might be the D (5 bases). The CDR3 is CDPAWTPNTGELFF. The DNA for the CDR3 is TGCGACCCTGCTTGGACACCAAACACCGGGGAGCTGTTTTTT.